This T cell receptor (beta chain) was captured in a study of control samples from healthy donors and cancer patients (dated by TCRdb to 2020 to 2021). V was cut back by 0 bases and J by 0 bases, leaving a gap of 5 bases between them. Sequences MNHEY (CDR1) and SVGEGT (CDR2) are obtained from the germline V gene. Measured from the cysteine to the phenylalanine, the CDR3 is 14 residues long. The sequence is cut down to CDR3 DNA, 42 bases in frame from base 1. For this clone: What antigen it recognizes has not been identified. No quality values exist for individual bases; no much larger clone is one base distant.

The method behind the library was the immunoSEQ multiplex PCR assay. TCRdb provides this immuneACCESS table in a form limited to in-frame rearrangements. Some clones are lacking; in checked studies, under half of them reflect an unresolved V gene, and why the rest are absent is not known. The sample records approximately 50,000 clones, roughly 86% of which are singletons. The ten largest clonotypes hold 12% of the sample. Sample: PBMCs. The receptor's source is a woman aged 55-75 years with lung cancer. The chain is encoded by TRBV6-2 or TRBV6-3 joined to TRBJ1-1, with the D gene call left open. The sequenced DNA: TGTGCCAGCAGTTACTCTGGCTTGAACACTGAAGCTTTCTTT. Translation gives CASSYSGLNTEAFF.